The 28 T cell receptor beta chains reported below all come from one sample, sequenced in a study of CD8+ T cells in alopecia areata. Sequencing relied on a cDNA template that was reverse transcribed from extracted RNA. Some clones are missing from TCRdb's copy, which holds only in-frame ones; the method was immunoSEQ multiplex PCR. This sample has 200,000 to 300,000 clones, each found more than once. Sorting of pooled cutaneous lymph node cells was based on CD4, CD8alpha, NKG2D, NKG2ACE and other markers. Sequencing input: CD4+ T cells sorted from a lymph node. The receptors shown here come from a C3H/HeJ mouse with alopecia areata. The strain bears MHC haplotype H2-k.

This clone showed up just a few times. These gene names are mouse names. The observed sequence ends 4 residues before the CDR3 terminus, with the missing tail filled in from the germline J gene. V is TRBV31 and J is TRBJ2-4; TRBD1 might be the D (6 bases). Germline CDR1 reads GKSSPN; CDR2 reads SITVG. CDR3 size: 14 residues. CDR3 sequence reads: CAWSLAGTKNTLYF. CDR3 DNA (partial): TGTGCCTGGAGTCTAGCCGGGACAAAAAAC.

Comment on this clone: The gene symbols are mouse symbols. The CDR3 extends 4 residues past the end of the read, so its final part is completed from the germline J gene. The genes are TRBV13-1 and TRBJ2-5; 7 positions agree with TRBD1. The CDR3 length is 13 residues. In germline, CDR1 is NSHNY, CDR2 SYGAGN. This CDR3 reads CASSDQGEDTQYF. CDR3 DNA (partial): TGTGCCAGCAGTGACCAGGGGGAAGAC.

As regards this clone: Any gene name here is a mouse gene name. Read sequence stops 4 residues before the CDR3 end, and the germline J gene provides the missing end. The V and J genes are TRBV1 and TRBJ2-2, with D maybe TRBD1 (5 bases). Trimming took 0 bases from V and 0 from J, leaving 11 bases between them. In germline, CDR1 is NSQYPW, CDR2 LRSPGD (reference sequence). There are 17 residues in the CDR3. The part of the CDR3 DNA that was read is TGCACCTGCAGTGCAGATCCACAGGCGGCAAACACCGGG. Translating it yields CTCSADPQAANTG. The full CDR3 protein is CTCSADPQAANTGQLYF.

This clone was detected a few times. Gene and germline names: mouse. The missing CDR3 end, 4 residues past where the read stops, is filled in from the germline J gene. This sample also contains other DNA sequences that code for the same CDR3. The chain carries TRBV13-1 and TRBJ2-3; 9 nucleotides match TRBD2. Germline-derived CDR1 and CDR2 are NSHNY and SYGAGN. CDR3 length: 17 amino acids. Trimming cost V 0 bases and J 0 bases; bases outside gene matches: 5. CDR3: CASSDGLGGTSAETLYF. Incomplete CDR3 DNA: TGTGCCAGCAGTGATGGGCTGGGGGGGACTAGTGCAGAA.

This clone was seen more than once but under ten times. Gene names denote mouse genes. The read ends 4 residues early relative to the CDR3; the germline J gene fills the gap. The chain carries TRBV31 and TRBJ1-1; D perhaps matches TRBD1 (5 bases). V was clipped by 4 bases and J by 0 bases, with 9 bases between them. The germline V gene encodes CDR1 GKSSPN and CDR2 SITVG. The CDR3 length is 13 residues. The part of the CDR3 DNA that was read is TGTGCCTGGACAGGGTTCGCAAACACA. Translating it yields CAWTGFANT. The whole CDR3 region reads CAWTGFANTEVFF.

This clone was detected a few times. Genes and germline are mouse. Other DNA sequences in the sample encode the same CDR3. The sequenced CDR3 bases are TGTGCCAGCAGTCCACTGGGGTCTAGTGCAGAA. Its protein is CASSPLGSSAE. The CDR3 in full is CASSPLGSSAETLYF. The chain has TRBV13-1 and TRBJ2-3; 7 positions match TRBD2. The observed sequence ends 4 residues before the CDR3 terminus, with the missing tail filled in from the germline J gene. The CDR3 length is 15 residues. The trim removed 4 bases at V and 0 bases at J, leaving 5 bases unmatched. Looked up from germline, CDR1 is NSHNY and CDR2 is SYGAGN.

Concerning this clone itself: Genes and germline come from the mouse. From the germline J gene comes the end of the CDR3, since the read stops 4 residues before it. The chain combines TRBV13-1 with TRBJ2-5; 7 nucleotides align to TRBD1. The CDR3 is 14 residues long. Germline V CDR1 and CDR2: NSHNY, SYGAGN. V lost 4 bases and J lost 2; bases outside the gene matches: 4. The CDR3 region is CASSLRQGQDTQYF. CDR3 DNA (partial): TGTGCCAGCAGTCTTCGACAGGGCCAAGAC.

Of note for this clone: Gene names refer to mouse genes. The read halts 4 residues ahead of the CDR3 end, with the missing end drawn from the germline J gene. V and J are TRBV13-1 and TRBJ2-1; 7 bases match TRBD2. Trimming cost V 3 bases and J 0 bases; bases outside gene matches: 6. Germline CDR1 NSHNY, CDR2 SYGAGN. The length of the CDR3 is 16 residues. CDR3 sequence reads: CASSASTGYNYAEQFF. The DNA read from the CDR3 is TGTGCCAGCAGTGCCTCGACTGGGTATAACTATGCT.

This clone has more than one count but fewer than ten. Gene names are the mouse ones. The read stops 4 residues short of the end of the CDR3; the missing end is completed from the germline J gene. The same CDR3 can be traced to other DNA sequences in this sample. This chain joins TRBV1 and TRBJ2-7, with 7 bases aligning to TRBD1. Germline V gives CDR1 NSQYPW, CDR2 LRSPGD (reference sequence). CDR3 size: 14 residues. CDR3 amino acids: CTCSADAGGDEQYF. CDR3 DNA (partial): TGCACCTGCAGTGCAGATGCAGGGGGTGAT.

About this clone itself: Mouse gene names apply. The read finishes 4 residues shy of the CDR3 end, and the germline J gene is used to complete it. This chain connects TRBV5 to TRBJ2-2, with 9 bases fitting TRBD1. Germline loops: CDR1 LGHNA, CDR2 YNLKQL (reference sequence). This CDR3 has 15 residues. V shed 6 bases and J 2 bases; nucleotides not matched to a gene: 4. Incomplete CDR3 DNA: TGTGCCAGCAGACCCGGGACAGGGAACACCGGG. Protein: CASRPGTGNTG. The CDR3 in full is CASRPGTGNTGQLYF.

Notes on this clone: Genes and germline come from the mouse. The read is 4 residues too short to cover the CDR3 end, so that end is filled in from the germline J gene. The chain uses TRBV13-3 and TRBJ2-5, with TRBD1 matching over 9 bases. With 2 bases clipped from V and 3 bases from J, the junction kept 4 bases outside the gene matches. CDR1 NNHDY and CDR2 SYVADS come from the germline V gene. CDR3 length equals 15 residues. The sequenced CDR3 bases are TGTGCCAGCAGTGAGTCGACAGGGGGGCAAGAC. This sequence encodes CASSESTGGQD. The whole CDR3 protein reads CASSESTGGQDTQYF.

This clone was counted a few times. Mouse names are used for the genes. This CDR3 reads CASSSRQGLDAEQFF. The sequenced CDR3 bases are TGTGCCAGCAGTTCCCGACAGGGGCTGGATGCT. The chain couples TRBV13-1 to TRBJ2-1; 8 bases are a match to TRBD1. Read data end 4 residues before the CDR3 end; the end is taken from the germline J gene. J was trimmed by 5 bases and V by 4 bases; bases with no gene match: 8. The CDR3 extends over 15 amino acids. Germline-derived CDR1 and CDR2 are NSHNY and SYGAGN.

Comment on this clone: The gene symbols are mouse symbols. The DNA ends 4 residues before the CDR3 does, and the rest of the CDR3 is filled in from the germline J gene. Other nucleotide sequences in the sample specify the same CDR3. V is TRBV13-2 and J is TRBJ2-7; D gene ambiguous. CDR3 size: 13 residues. From germline, CDR1 is NNHNN and CDR2 SYGAGS (reference sequence). Trimming took 0 bases from V and 0 from J, leaving 4 bases between them. CDR3 in amino acids: CASGDVGSYEQYF. The covered CDR3 bases are TGTGCCAGCGGTGATGTGGGCTCCTAT.

This clone has more than one count but fewer than ten. Gene names refer to mouse genes. The CDR3 end falls 4 residues outside the read, so it is completed with the germline J gene. Other DNA sequences of this sample code for an identical CDR3. This chain joins TRBV19 and TRBJ2-4; no definite D call. Germline V gene data show CDR1 as FNHDT and CDR2 as SITEND (reference sequence). This CDR3 is 13 amino acids long. CDR3 region: CASSIDRKNTLYF. CDR3 DNA, as far as it was read: TGTGCCAGCAGTATAGACAGAAAAAAC.

About this clone itself: Genes here carry mouse names. The read ends 4 residues before the CDR3 terminus; that terminus is restored from the germline J gene. At the DNA level, this CDR3 is encoded by other sequences in the same sample as well. This chain links TRBV1 with TRBJ2-5; TRBD1 aligns across 7 bases. The length of the CDR3 is 12 residues. CDR1 is NSQYPW and CDR2 is LRSPGD in the germline V gene (reference sequence). The CDR3 bases that were read are TGCACCTGCAGTGCCAGGGGGGAC. It codes for CTCSARGD. The CDR3 in full is CTCSARGDTQYF.

Concerning this clone: Gene and germline names: mouse. The CDR3 loop reads CASGGGLGVYEQYF. The CDR3 bases that were read are TGTGCCAGCGGTGGGGGACTGGGGGTCTAT. This rearrangement joins TRBV13-2 to TRBJ2-7, with 11 bases that match TRBD2. The sequenced fragment ends 4 residues before the CDR3 boundary, so the rest is inferred from the germline J gene. CDR3 size: 14 residues. V was pared by 3 bases and J by 3 bases, with 2 bases of the junction left unmatched. Germline V CDR1 and CDR2: NNHNN, SYGAGS (reference sequence).

This clone appeared a few times. Here the gene names and germline are mouse. The read ends 3 residues before the CDR3 terminus; that terminus is restored from the germline J gene. J is TRBJ1-6 and V is TRBV5, with 8 bases that match TRBD1. TRBJ1-6 is reported as an ORF; its role is uncertain. This CDR3 comprises 13 residues. Germline CDR1 reads LGHNA; CDR2 reads YNLKQL (reference sequence). V shed 4 bases and J 9 bases; nucleotides not matched to a gene: 2. The chain's CDR3 is CASSPGQGSPLYF. The part of the CDR3 DNA that was read is TGTGCCAGCAGCCCCGGACAGGGTTCGCCC.

This clone was observed a handful of times. Gene names are mouse gene names. The read ends 4 residues early relative to the CDR3; the germline J gene fills the gap. The chain uses TRBV19 and TRBJ2-4; TRBD1 matches 7 bases. After removal of 6 bases from V and 1 base from J, the junction contained 5 bases not matched to a gene. Looked up from germline, CDR1 is FNHDT and CDR2 is SITEND (reference sequence). CDR3 length equals 14 residues. CDR3 DNA (partial): TGTGCCAGCACCCCAGACAGGGGTCAAAAC. Protein product: CASTPDRGQN. The full CDR3 protein is CASTPDRGQNTLYF.

In the case of this clone: Gene names are the mouse ones. The read is 4 residues too short to cover the CDR3 end, so that end is filled in from the germline J gene. The sample holds other DNA sequences that translate to the same CDR3. This chain joins TRBV13-3 and TRBJ2-5; TRBD2 matches 8 bases. J lost 3 bases, V lost 5 bases, and 2 bases had no gene match. The CDR3 is made up of 13 amino acids. Germline V lookup: CDR1 NNHDY, CDR2 SYVADS. This CDR3 is CASSAGGQDTQYF. Incomplete CDR3 DNA: TGTGCCAGCAGCGCTGGGGGGCAAGAC.

Concerning this clone itself: Mouse germline and gene names are used. Read sequence stops 4 residues before the CDR3 end, and the germline J gene provides the missing end. This chain connects TRBV13-2 to TRBJ2-5; 10 nucleotides match TRBD2. CDR1 and CDR2 (germline): NNHNN, SYGAGS (reference sequence). J was trimmed by 2 bases and V by 2 bases; bases with no gene match: 2. There are 15 residues in the CDR3. The CDR3 region is CASGEGLGRQDTQYF. The CDR3 DNA, read in part, is TGTGCCAGCGGTGAGGGACTGGGGCGCCAAGAC.

This clone was recorded at least ten times. Mouse germline and gene names are used. The sequenced fragment ends 4 residues before the CDR3 boundary, so the rest is inferred from the germline J gene. Other DNA sequences from this sample encode an identical CDR3 as well. The chain links TRBV5 to TRBJ2-7; D is possibly TRBD1 (6 bases). The CDR3 is 13 amino acids. Germline V gives CDR1 LGHNA, CDR2 YNLKQL (reference sequence). The CDR3 loop is CASSQDQGYEQYF. The sequenced part of the CDR3 DNA is TGTGCCAGCAGCCAAGATCAGGGGTAT.

A few counts support this clone. Germline and genes: mouse. The DNA ends 4 residues before the CDR3 does, and the rest of the CDR3 is filled in from the germline J gene. This same CDR3 is encoded by further DNA sequences in the sample. V usage is TRBV31 and J usage is TRBJ1-2, with D possibly matching TRBD1 (6 bases). Germline V gives CDR1 GKSSPN, CDR2 SITVG. The CDR3 loop spans 14 amino acids. V lost 0 bases and J 0 bases, leaving 8 bases between the germline ends. The CDR3 loop reads CAWSLPGANSDYTF. Incomplete CDR3 DNA: TGTGCCTGGAGTCTTCCAGGGGCAAACTCC.

This clone was counted a few times. Germline and genes here are mouse. The CDR3 loop is CASSRDGLWGGSAETLYF. Partial CDR3 DNA: TGTGCTAGCAGTAGAGACGGGCTCTGGGGGGGGAGTGCAGAA. The chain joins TRBV17 to TRBJ2-3; TRBD2 matches at 9 bases. The missing CDR3 end, 4 residues past where the read stops, is filled in from the germline J gene. Trimming took 0 bases from V and 0 from J; bases not matched to a gene: 7. The CDR3 is 18 residues long. Looked up from germline, CDR1 is MNHDT and CDR2 is YYDKIL.

Of note for this clone: This could be a read error, since a much larger clone is one nucleotide away. Germline and genes here are mouse. Coverage ceases 4 residues before the CDR3 finishes, and the germline J gene fills in the end. The same CDR3 also results from other DNA sequences found in this sample. The chain combines TRBV13-1 with TRBJ2-3; TRBD1 is a possible D gene (6 bases). Trimming took off 1 base at V and 3 bases at J, with 6 bases between the two ends. The CDR3 totals 13 residues. CDR1 NSHNY and CDR2 SYGAGN come from the germline V gene. CDR3 amino acids: CASSDQGAETLYF. CDR3 DNA (partial): TGTGCCAGCAGTGATCAGGGGGCAGAA.

A few counts support this clone. Gene labels here are mouse ones. The read halts 4 residues ahead of the CDR3 end, with the missing end drawn from the germline J gene. The same CDR3 also results from other DNA sequences found in this sample. The chain links TRBV5 to TRBJ2-5; TRBD2 aligns across 7 bases. The V gene's germline CDR1 is LGHNA and CDR2 YNLKQL (reference sequence). The CDR3 is made up of 14 amino acids. V trimming: 1 base; J trimming: 3 bases; junction bases outside the gene matches: 1. CDR3 DNA, as far as it was read: TGTGCCAGCAGCCAAGCTGGGGGTCAAGAC. It specifies CASSQAGGQD. The complete CDR3 reads CASSQAGGQDTQYF.

Turning to this clone: Gene names and germline match the mouse. Sequencing ends 4 residues short of the CDR3 end; the germline J gene provides the rest. The gene calls are TRBV1 and TRBJ1-1; D is possibly TRBD1 (5 bases). The CDR3 runs 14 residues. V lost 4 bases to trimming and J lost 3 bases, with 12 bases between them. Germline loops: CDR1 NSQYPW, CDR2 LRSPGD (reference sequence). The CDR3 region is CTCSDAGGDTEVFF. The sequenced CDR3 bases are TGCACCTGCAGTGACGCAGGAGGGGACACA.

The table lists this clone with a few counts. Germline and genes here are mouse. Read sequence stops 4 residues before the CDR3 end, and the germline J gene provides the missing end. Other DNA sequences in this sample translate to the same CDR3. This chain links TRBV19 with TRBJ1-1, with unresolved D. The CDR3 covers 12 residues. With 1 base removed from V and 3 bases from J, the gap between germline ends came to 4 bases. Germline values: CDR1 FNHDT, CDR2 SITEND (reference sequence). The part of the CDR3 DNA that was read is TGTGCCAGCAGTATAAGGGACACA. Translation: CASSIRDT. The CDR3 reads in full as CASSIRDTEVFF.

This clone was seen more than once but under ten times. Here the gene names and germline are mouse. The read gets to within 4 residues of the CDR3 end, and the germline J gene fills in the rest. The V and J genes are TRBV19 and TRBJ2-2; 8 bases agree with TRBD1. V gave up 2 bases and J gave up 4 bases; unmatched junction bases: 4. The CDR3 spans 15 residues. From germline, CDR1 is FNHDT and CDR2 SITEND (reference sequence). The CDR3 sequence: CASSIGQGLTGQLYF. CDR3 DNA, as far as it was read: TGTGCCAGCAGTATCGGACAGGGCCTCACCGGG.